This T cell receptor beta chain is from a study of T cell responses to AZD1222 COVID-19 vaccine (dated by TCRdb to the early 2020s). Regarding the complete study: AZD1222 recipients whose second dose came at about 4 weeks and those whose second dose came at about 12 weeks were combined into one group, since spike-specific TCR depth and breadth did not differ between the two schedules. TCR sequencing covered some 240 trial participants: 207 given two doses of AZD1222 and some 25 given two doses of MenACWY control vaccine. Trial participants were enrolled by age into 18-55, 56-69 and 70-plus year subgroups, with roughly 160, 29 and 62 TCR-sequenced participants respectively.

Of note for this clone: Its antigen remains undetermined. One base away there is no much larger clone; base qualities are not given.

The sample's time point label, decoded: baseline before first vaccination. Samples from vaccinated people were obtained from the UK trials COV001 and COV002, which included a single-blind randomized controlled phase 2/3 trial of AZD1222 (ChAdOx1 nCoV-19) in healthy adults. For TCRbeta chain sequencing, PBMC samples from trial participants were taken at day 0 and at day 28 after the second dose. A distance of 9 bases separates the germline ends of V and J, which lose 8 bases and 5 bases respectively. The germline V gene (reference sequence) gives CDR1 as LGHDT and CDR2 as YNNKEL. From the cysteine through the phenylalanine, the CDR3 covers 12 amino acids. CDR3 DNA is the only sequence kept; it has 36 bases, read in frame from the first base. The CDR3 regions of human TCRbeta chains were analyzed by immunosequencing. Regarding the original processing steps: TCRs in the repertoires were compared against a reference library of SARS-CoV-2-specific TCRs that had been generated with the MIRA antigen-specificity platform. Breadth meant the fraction of unique TCRs that were SARS-CoV-2-associated, whereas depth meant the fraction of total T cells that were SARS-CoV-2-associated. Using the MIRA data, every spike-specific TCR was mapped to the spike region that the TCR reacted to and assigned to either a CD4 or a CD8 class. Log10-transformed breadth and depth values were compared by one-way ANOVA with Sidak's multiple comparisons tests. Sourced from immuneACCESS, this table was stored by TCRdb with only in-frame sequences that have V and J called. A share of the clones is absent; for the studies checked, an unresolved V gene accounts for under half, and the remainder has no known explanation. The V and J calls and clone size come from that table; D and trimming were worked out from the DNA. In all, the sample holds 120,000 to 150,000 clones, and 88% of those were seen once. The leading ten clones occupy around 3% of the sample.

Findings and caveats that apply to the study as a whole: No day 14 peak-response samples were available, so repertoires were characterized only after the peak T cell response. Conclusions about previously exposed vaccinees are limited, since just six or seven AZD1222 recipients were seropositive for SARS-CoV-2 at baseline. Most participants were white British and females outnumbered males, and the authors suggested that clonal diversity may have been underestimated. After two AZD1222 doses, both the breadth and the depth of spike-specific TCRs were significantly higher than at day 0 and than in MenACWY recipients. Reportedly, close to half of the unique spike-specific TCRs recognized epitopes lying outside the regions that are mutated in the B.1.351 and B.1.1.7 variants. The 56-69-year group was small, and its depth increase did not reach significance, likely because of low power. Vaccine-associated CD4 TCRs spanned the whole spike protein, with dominant responses in regions 160-218 and 743-854.

This specimen was peripheral blood, taken on day 0 of AZD1222 vaccination. The TCR sequence derives from an adult in good health. The chain uses TRBV3-1 (or the pseudogene TRBV3-2) and TRBJ2-2; the D gene cannot be named for sure. The DNA sequence follows: TGTGCCAGCGGTTGGCGGACCGGGGAGCTGTTTTTT. This translates into CASGWRTGELFF.